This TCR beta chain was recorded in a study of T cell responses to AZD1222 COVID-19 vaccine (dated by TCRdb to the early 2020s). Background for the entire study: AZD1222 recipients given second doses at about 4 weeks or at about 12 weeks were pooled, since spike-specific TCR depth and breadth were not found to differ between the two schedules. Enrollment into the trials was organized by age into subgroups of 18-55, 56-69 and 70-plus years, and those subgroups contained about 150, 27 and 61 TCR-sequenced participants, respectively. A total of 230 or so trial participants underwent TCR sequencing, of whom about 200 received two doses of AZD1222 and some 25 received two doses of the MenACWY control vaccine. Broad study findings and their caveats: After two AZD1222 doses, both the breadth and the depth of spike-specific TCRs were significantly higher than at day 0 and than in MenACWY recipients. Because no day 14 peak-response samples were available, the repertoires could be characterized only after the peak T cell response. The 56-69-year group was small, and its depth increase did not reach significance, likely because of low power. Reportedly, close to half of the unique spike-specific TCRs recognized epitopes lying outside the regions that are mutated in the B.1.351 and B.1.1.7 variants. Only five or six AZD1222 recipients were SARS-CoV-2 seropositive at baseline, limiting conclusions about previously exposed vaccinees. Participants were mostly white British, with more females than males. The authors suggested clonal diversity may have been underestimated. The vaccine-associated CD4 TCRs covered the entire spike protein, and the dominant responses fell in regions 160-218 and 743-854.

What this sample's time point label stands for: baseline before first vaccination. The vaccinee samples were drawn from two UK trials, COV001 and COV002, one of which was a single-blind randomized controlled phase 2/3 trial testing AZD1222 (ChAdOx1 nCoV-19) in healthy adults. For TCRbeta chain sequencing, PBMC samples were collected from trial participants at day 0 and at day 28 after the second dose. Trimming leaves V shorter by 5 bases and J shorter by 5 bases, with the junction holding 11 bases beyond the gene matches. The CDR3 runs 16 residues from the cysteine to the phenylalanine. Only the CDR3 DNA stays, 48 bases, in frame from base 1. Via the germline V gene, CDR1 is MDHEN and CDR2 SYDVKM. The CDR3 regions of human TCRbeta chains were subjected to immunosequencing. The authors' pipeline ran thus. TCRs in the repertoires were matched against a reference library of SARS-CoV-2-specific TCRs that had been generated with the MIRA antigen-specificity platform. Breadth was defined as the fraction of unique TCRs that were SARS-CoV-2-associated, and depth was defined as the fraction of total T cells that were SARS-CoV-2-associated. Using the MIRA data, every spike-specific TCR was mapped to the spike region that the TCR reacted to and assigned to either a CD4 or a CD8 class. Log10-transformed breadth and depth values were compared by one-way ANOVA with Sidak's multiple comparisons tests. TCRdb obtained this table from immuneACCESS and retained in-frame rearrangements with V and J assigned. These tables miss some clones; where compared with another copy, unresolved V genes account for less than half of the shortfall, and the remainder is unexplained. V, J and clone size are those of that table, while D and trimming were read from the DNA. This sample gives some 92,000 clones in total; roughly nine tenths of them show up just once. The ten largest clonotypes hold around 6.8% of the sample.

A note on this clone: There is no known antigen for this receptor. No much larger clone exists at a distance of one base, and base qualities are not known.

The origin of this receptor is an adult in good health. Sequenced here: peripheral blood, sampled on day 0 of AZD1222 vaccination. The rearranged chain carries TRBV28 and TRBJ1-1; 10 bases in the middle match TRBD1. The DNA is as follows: TGTGCCAGCAGTGCCCCGGGGACAGGGGCCCGGACTGAAGCTTTCTTT. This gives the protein CASSAPGTGARTEAFF.